One sample yielded the 2 T cell receptor beta chains listed below, sequenced in a study of blood T cell repertoires in COVID-19 (dated by TCRdb to the early 2020s). Library preparation employed the immunoSEQ multiplex PCR assay. Imported from immuneACCESS, the table was reduced by TCRdb to in-frame sequences with V and J called. These copies leave out some clones; in studies compared against another copy, an unresolved V gene accounts for under half, and the cause of the remainder is not known. In this sample the table shows a few hundred thousand clones, less than 85% of which occur a single time. Of the sample, under 20% is held by the ten largest clones. Sequenced material: PBMCs or T cells enriched from blood (not recorded which). These receptor sequences come from a man in his forties who had recovered from COVID-19.

The V and J genes are TRBV12-3 or TRBV12-4 and TRBJ2-7, with no clear D. Trimming cost V 3 bases and J 6 bases, with 12 bases left between them. This CDR3 contains 13 residues. CDR3 nucleotides: TGTGCCAGCAGTTTTCAGAAGACGGGCGAGCAGTACTTC. Encoded protein: CASSFQKTGEQYF.

This rearrangement joins TRBV20-1 to TRBJ2-5; D not certain. V was clipped by 5 bases and J by 2 bases, with 12 bases between them. There are 13 residues in the CDR3. CDR1 is DFQATT and CDR2 is SNEGSKA in the germline V gene (reference sequence). The CDR3 DNA reads as TGCAGTGCTGGTGTGGCGGCTCAAGAGACCCAGTACTTC. This sequence encodes CSAGVAAQETQYF.